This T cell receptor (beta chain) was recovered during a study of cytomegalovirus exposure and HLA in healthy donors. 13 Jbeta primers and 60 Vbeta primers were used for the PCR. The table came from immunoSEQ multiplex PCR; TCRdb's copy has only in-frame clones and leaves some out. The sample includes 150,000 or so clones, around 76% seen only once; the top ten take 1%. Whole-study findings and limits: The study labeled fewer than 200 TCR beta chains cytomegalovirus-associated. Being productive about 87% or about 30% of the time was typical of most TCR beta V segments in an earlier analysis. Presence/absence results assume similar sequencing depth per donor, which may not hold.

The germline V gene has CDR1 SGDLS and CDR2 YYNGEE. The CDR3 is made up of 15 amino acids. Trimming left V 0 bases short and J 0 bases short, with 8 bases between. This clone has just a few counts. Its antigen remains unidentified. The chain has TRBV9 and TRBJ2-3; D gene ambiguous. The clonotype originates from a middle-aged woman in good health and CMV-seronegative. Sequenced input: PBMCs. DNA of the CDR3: TGTGCCAGCAGCGTAGGAGGAGCTAGCACAGATACGCAGTATTTT. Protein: CASSVGGASTDTQYF.